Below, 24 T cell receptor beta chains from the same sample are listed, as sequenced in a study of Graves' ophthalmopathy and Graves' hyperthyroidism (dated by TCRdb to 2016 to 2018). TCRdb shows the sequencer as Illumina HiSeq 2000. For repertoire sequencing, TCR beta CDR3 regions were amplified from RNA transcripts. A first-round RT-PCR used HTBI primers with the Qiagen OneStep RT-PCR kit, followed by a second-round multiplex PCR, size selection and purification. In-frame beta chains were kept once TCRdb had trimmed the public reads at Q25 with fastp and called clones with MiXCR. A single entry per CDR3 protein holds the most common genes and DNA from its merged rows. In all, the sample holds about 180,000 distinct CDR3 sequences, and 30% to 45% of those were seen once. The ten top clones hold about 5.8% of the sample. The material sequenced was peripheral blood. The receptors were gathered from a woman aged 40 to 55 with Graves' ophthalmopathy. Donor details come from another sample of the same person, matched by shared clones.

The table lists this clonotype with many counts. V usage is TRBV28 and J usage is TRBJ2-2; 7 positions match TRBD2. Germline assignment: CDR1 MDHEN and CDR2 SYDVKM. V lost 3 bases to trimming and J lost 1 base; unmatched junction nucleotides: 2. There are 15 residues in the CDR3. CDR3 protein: CASSFVAGNTGELFF. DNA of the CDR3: TGTGCCAGCAGTTTCGTAGCGGGGAACACCGGGGAGCTGTTTTTT.

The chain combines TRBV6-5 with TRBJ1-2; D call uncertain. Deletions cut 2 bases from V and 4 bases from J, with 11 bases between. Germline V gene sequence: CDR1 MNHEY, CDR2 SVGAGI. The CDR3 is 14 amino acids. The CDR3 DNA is TGTGCCAGCAGTTACGGACGGAAGGGCTATGGCTACACCTTC. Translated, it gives CASSYGRKGYGYTF.

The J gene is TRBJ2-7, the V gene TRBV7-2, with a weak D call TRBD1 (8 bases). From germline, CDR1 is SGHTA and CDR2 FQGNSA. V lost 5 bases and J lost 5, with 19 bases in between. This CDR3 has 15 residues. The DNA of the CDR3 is TGTGCCAGCAGCGGCGGACAGGGAGGGCTGCACGAGCAGTACTTC. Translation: CASSGGQGGLHEQYF.

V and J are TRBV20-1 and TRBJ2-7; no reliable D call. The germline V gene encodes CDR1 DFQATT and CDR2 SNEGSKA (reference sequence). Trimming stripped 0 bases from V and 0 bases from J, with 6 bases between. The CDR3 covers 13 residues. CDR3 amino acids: CSAREVTSYEQYF. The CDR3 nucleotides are TGCAGTGCTAGAGAGGTGACCTCCTACGAGCAGTACTTC.

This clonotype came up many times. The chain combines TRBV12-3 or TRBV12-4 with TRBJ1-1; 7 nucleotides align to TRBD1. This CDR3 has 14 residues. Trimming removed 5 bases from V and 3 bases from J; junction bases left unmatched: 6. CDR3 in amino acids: CASSRTGGYTEAFF. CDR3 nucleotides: TGTGCCAGCAGTCGGACAGGAGGGTACACTGAAGCTTTCTTT.

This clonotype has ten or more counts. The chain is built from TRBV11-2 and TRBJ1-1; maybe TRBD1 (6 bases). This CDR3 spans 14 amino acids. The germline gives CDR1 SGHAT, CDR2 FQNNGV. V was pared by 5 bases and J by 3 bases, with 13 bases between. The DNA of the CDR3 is TGTGCCAGCAGCATACAGGGTGAGGACACTGAAGCTTTCTTT. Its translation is CASSIQGEDTEAFF.

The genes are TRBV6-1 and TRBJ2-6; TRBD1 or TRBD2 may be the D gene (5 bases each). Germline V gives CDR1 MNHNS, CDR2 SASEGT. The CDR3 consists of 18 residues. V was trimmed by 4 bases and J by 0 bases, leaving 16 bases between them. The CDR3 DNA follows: TGTGCCAGCAGTGCGAGTGGGACGGATTACTCTGGGGCCAACGTCCTGACTTTC. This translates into CASSASGTDYSGANVLTF.

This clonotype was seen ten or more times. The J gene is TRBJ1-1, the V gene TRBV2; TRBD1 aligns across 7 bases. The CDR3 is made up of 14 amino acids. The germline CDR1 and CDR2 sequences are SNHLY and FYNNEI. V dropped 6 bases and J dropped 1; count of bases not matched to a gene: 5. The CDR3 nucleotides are TGTGCCAGCAGAGAACAGGGGTGGAACACTGAAGCTTTCTTT. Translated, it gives CASREQGWNTEAFF.

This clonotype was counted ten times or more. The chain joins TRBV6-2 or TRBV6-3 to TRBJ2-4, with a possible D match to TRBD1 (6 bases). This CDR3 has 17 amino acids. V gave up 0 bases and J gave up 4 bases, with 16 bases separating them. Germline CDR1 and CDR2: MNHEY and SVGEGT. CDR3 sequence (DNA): TGTGCCAGCAGTTACTCACGCCAGGGGCGAGTAAAAAACATTCAGTACTTC. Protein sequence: CASSYSRQGRVKNIQYF.

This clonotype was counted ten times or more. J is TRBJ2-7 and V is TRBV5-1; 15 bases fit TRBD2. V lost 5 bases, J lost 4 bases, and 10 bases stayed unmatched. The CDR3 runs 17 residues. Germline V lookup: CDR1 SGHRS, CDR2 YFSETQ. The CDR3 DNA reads TGCGCCAGCAGAGAACGCCCCGGACTAGCGGGAGGGTACGAGCAGTACTTC. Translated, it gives CASRERPGLAGGYEQYF. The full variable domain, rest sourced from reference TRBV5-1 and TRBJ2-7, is KAGVTQTPRYLIKTRGQQVTLSCSPISGHRSVSWYQQTPGQGLQFLFEYFSETQRNKGNFPGRFSGRQFSNSRSEMNVSTLELGDSALYLCASRERPGLAGGYEQYFGPGTRLTVT.

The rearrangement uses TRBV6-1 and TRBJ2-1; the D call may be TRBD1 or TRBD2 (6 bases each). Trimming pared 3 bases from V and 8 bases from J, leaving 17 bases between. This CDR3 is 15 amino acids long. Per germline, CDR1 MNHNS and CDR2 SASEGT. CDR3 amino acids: CASSEAAGERDEQFF. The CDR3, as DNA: TGTGCCAGCAGTGAGGCGGCAGGGGAGCGGGATGAGCAGTTCTTC.

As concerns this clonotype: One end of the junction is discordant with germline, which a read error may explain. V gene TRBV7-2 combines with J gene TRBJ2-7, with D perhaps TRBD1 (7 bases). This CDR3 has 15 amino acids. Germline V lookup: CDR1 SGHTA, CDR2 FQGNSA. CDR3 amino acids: CASSLGGGIIYEQYF. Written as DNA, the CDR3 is TGTGCCAGCAGTTTAGGGGGCGGGATAATCTACGAGCAGTACTTC. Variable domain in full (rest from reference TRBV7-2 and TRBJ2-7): GAGVSQSPSNKVTEKGKDVELRCDPISGHTALYWYRQSLGQGLEFLIYFQGNSAPDKSGLPSDRFSAERTGGSVSTLTIQRTQQEDSAVYLCASSLGGGIIYEQYFGPGTRLTVT.

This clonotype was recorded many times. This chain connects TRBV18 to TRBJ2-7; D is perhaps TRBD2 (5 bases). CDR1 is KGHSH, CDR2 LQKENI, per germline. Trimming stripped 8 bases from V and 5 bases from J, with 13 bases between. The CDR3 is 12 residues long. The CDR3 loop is CASRRNYDEQYF. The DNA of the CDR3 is TGTGCCAGCAGGAGGAACTACGACGAGCAGTACTTC.

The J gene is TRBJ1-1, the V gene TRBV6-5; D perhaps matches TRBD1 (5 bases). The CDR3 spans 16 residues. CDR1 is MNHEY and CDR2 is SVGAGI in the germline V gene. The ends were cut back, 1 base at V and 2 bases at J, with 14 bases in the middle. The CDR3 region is CASSYYGLGTNTEAFF. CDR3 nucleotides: TGTGCCAGCAGTTACTACGGGCTAGGGACTAACACTGAAGCTTTCTTT.

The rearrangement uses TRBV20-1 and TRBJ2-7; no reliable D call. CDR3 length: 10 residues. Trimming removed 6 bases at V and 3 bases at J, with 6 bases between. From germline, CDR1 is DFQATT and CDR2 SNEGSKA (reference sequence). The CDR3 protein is CSAHSYEQYF. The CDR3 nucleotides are TGCAGTGCACACAGCTACGAGCAGTACTTC.

The CDR3 sequence is CASSYSVQGYEQYF. Here the CDR3 DNA reads TGTGCCAGCAGTTACTCGGTCCAGGGCTACGAGCAGTACTTC. This rearrangement joins TRBV6-5 to TRBJ2-7, with D tentatively TRBD1 (5 bases). CDR1 and CDR2 (germline): MNHEY, SVGAGI. V lost 0 bases, J lost 3 bases, and 9 bases lay in between. This CDR3 has 14 residues.

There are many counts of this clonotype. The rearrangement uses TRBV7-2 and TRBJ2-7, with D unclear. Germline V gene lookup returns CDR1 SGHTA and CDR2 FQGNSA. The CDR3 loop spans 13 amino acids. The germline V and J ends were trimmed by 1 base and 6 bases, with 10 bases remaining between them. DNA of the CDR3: TGTGCCAGCAGCTTAGTCATCGGGCCCGAGCAGTACTTC. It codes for CASSLVIGPEQYF.

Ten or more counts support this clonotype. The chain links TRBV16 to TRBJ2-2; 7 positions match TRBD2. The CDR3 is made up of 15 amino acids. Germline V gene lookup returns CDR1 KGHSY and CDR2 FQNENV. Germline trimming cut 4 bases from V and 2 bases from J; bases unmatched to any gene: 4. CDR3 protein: CASSRSAGNTGELFF. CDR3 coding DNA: TGTGCCAGCAGCCGTTCAGCGGGAAACACCGGGGAGCTGTTTTTT.

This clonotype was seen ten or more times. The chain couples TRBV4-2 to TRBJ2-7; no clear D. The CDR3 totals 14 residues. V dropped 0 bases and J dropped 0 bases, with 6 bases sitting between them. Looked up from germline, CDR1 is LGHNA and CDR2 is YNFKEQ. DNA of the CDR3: TGTGCCAGCAGCCAAGAAGCAGTCTCCTACGAGCAGTACTTC. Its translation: CASSQEAVSYEQYF.

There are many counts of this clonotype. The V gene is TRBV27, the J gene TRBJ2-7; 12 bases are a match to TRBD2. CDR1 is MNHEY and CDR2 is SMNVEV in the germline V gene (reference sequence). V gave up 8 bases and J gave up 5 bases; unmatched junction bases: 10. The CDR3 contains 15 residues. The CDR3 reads CASLKPTSGGHEQYF. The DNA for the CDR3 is TGTGCCAGCCTTAAGCCGACTAGCGGGGGCCACGAGCAGTACTTC.

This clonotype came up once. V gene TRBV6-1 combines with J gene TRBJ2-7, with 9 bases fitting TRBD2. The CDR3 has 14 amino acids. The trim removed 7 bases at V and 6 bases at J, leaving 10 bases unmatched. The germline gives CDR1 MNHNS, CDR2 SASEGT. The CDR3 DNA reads TGTGCCAGCAACCCTATAGCGGGAGATGGCGAGCAGTACTTC. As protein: CASNPIAGDGEQYF.

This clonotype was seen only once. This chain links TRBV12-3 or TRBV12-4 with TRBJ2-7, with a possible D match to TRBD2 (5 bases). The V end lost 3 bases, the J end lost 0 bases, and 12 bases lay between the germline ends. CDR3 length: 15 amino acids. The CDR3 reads CASSFSSGVSYEQYF. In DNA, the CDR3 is TGTGCCAGCAGTTTTTCCTCCGGGGTCTCCTACGAGCAGTACTTC.

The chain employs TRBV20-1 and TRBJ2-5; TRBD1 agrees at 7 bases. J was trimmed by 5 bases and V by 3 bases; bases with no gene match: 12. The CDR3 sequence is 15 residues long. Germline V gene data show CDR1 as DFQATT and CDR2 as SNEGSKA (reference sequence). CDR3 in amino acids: CSASFETGKAETQYF. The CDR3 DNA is TGCAGTGCTAGCTTTGAGACAGGGAAGGCGGAGACCCAGTACTTC.

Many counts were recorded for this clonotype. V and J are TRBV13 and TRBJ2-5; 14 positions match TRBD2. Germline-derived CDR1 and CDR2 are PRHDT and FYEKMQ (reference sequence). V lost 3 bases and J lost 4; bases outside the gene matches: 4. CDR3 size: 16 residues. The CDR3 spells CASSFSGTSGGETQYF. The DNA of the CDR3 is TGTGCCAGCAGCTTCTCCGGGACTAGCGGGGGAGAGACCCAGTACTTC.